Each of the 8 T cell receptor beta chains below was sequenced from the same sample in a study of blood T cell repertoires in COVID-19. Clones were sequenced by immunoSEQ multiplex PCR, and TCRdb holds only the in-frame ones, with some missing. Of some 250,000 clones detected, approximately 89% appear once; the ten largest clones hold roughly 4%. What was sequenced was PBMCs or T cells enriched from blood (not recorded which). The receptors shown here come from a woman in her thirties with acute COVID-19.

This chain links TRBV7-2 with TRBJ1-3; a weak D match, TRBD1 (6 bases). This CDR3 is built from 15 residues. Germline V CDR1 and CDR2: SGHTA, FQGNSA. Trimming shortened V by 2 bases and J by 4 bases, and 12 bases separated the two germline ends. CDR3 region: CASSLIQGSGNTIYF. The CDR3 DNA follows: TGTGCCAGCAGCTTAATCCAGGGGTCGGGAAACACCATATATTTT.

V is TRBV7-8 and J is TRBJ1-2; 8 bases align to TRBD1. The germline V gene has CDR1 SGHVS and CDR2 FQNEAQ. V shed 5 bases, J shed 4 bases, and the junction held 9 bases outside the gene matches. The CDR3 covers 15 residues. CDR3 loop: CASSLRDRGPYGYTF. DNA of the CDR3: TGTGCCAGCAGCCTCCGAGACAGGGGTCCCTATGGCTACACCTTC.

This clone has a single count. V gene TRBV7-9 combines with J gene TRBJ2-1; TRBD2 aligns across 9 bases. Trimming at V came to 8 bases and at J to 3 bases, leaving 8 bases not matched to a gene. The CDR3 spans 15 residues. Looked up from germline, CDR1 is SEHNR and CDR2 is FQNEAQ (reference sequence). This chain's CDR3 is CASGKIAGDYNEQFF. The CDR3 coding sequence is TGTGCCAGCGGAAAAATAGCGGGGGACTACAATGAGCAGTTCTTC.

This clone came up once. This chain connects TRBV5-4 to TRBJ2-3, with TRBD2 matching 7 bases. CDR1 SGHNT and CDR2 YYREEE come from the germline V gene (reference sequence). The CDR3 length is 14 residues. J was trimmed by 4 bases and V by 2 bases; bases with no gene match: 4. This chain's CDR3 is CASSFGTTSDTQYF. CDR3 nucleotides: TGTGCCAGCAGCTTCGGGACTACGTCAGATACGCAGTATTTT.

J is TRBJ1-1 and V is TRBV5-1; D not resolved. Trimming stripped 4 bases from V and 0 bases from J, with 10 bases between. Germline CDR1 and CDR2: SGHRS and YFSETQ. The CDR3 sequence is 14 residues long. Written as DNA, the CDR3 is TGCGCCAGCAGCCCGCGAGGAATGAACACTGAAGCTTTCTTT. Translated: CASSPRGMNTEAFF.

This chain connects TRBV29-1 to TRBJ1-1, with D uncertain. With 7 bases removed from V and 0 bases from J, the gap between germline ends came to 9 bases. The CDR3 covers 12 residues. Germline V gives CDR1 SQVTM, CDR2 ANQGSEA. This chain's CDR3 is CSAFSVNTEAFF. Written as DNA, the CDR3 is TGCAGCGCCTTCAGTGTGAACACTGAAGCTTTCTTT.

The DNA for the CDR3 is TGTGCCAGCAGCTTATCTAGTCAGGGTTCCTACGAGCAGTACTTC. Translation: CASSLSSQGSYEQYF. The chain is built from TRBV7-2 and TRBJ2-7; perhaps TRBD1 as D (5 bases). There are 15 residues in the CDR3. V lost 2 bases, J lost 1 base, and 12 bases lay in between. In germline, CDR1 is SGHTA, CDR2 FQGNSA.

The chain links TRBV3-1 (or the pseudogene TRBV3-2) to TRBJ1-4, with no clear D. The CDR3 covers 14 residues. With 2 bases removed from V and 7 bases from J, the gap between germline ends came to 11 bases. CDR1 is LGHDT, CDR2 YNNKEL, per germline (reference sequence). CDR3 nucleotides: TGTGCCAGCAGCCAATTCGGTTCCGGTGAAAAACTGTTTTTT. It specifies CASSQFGSGEKLFF.